These T cell receptor beta chains were read from a single sample in a study of blood T cells in healthy people across ages. MiXCR was run by TCRdb on the 5' RACE reads, yielding one entry per CDR3 protein. The sample lists 1.5 million to 2 million distinct CDR3 sequences, 30% to 40% occurring once. Sequenced: blood. The receptors here all came from a human donor in good health. The CDR3 runs from the conserved cysteine through the conserved F or W. A D gene is named only where the DNA matches it firmly. Rows may omit the clone size; those that give it use once, few, many or a size class.

D gene	J gene	V gene	clone size	CDR3 protein	CDR3 DNA
.	TRBJ1-5	TRBV20-1	few	CSARPTNQPQHF	TGCAGTGCTCGTCCGACAAATCAGCCCCAGCATTTT
TRBD1	TRBJ2-1	TRBV28	.	CASSAPGTGYFEQFF	TGTGCCAGCAGTGCCCCCGGGACAGGGTACTTCGAGCAGTTCTTC
.	TRBJ1-6	TRBV19	few	CASIGGLGSPLHF	TGTGCCAGTATCGGGGGGCTTGGATCACCCCTCCACTTT
.	TRBJ2-3	TRBV6-2/TRBV6-3	.	CASSYRPVRTDTQYF	TGTGCCAGCAGTTACCGACCGGTTCGCACAGATACGCAGTATTTT
.	TRBJ2-1	TRBV5-6	.	CASSLDDLTWVNEQFF	TGTGCCAGCAGCTTGGATGACCTTACGTGGGTCAATGAGCAGTTCTTC
.	TRBJ2-1	TRBV7-2	few	CASSSPGGRSSYNEQFF	TGTGCCAGCAGCTCCCCGGGGGGCCGCTCGTCCTACAATGAGCAGTTCTTC
.	TRBJ1-2	TRBV30	once	CAWSSQGTDGYTF	TGTGCCTGGAGTTCTCAGGGGACCGACGGCTACACCTTC
.	TRBJ2-5	TRBV9	few	CASSTWPSGEQYF	TGTGCCAGCAGCACATGGCCCTCGGGGGAGCAGTACTTC
.	TRBJ2-7	TRBV19	many	CASSLTPSYEQYF	TGTGCCAGCAGCTTAACCCCCTCCTACGAGCAGTACTTC
.	TRBJ1-4	TRBV7-9	.	CASSPYETGRNEKLFF	TGTGCCAGCAGCCCCTACGAGACAGGAAGGAATGAAAAACTGTTTTTT
.	TRBJ1-2	TRBV4-2	few	CASSHPRVRDGYTF	TGTGCCAGCAGCCATCCTCGGGTGAGGGATGGCTACACCTTC
.	TRBJ2-7	TRBV7-2	.	CASRVQESSYEQYF	TGTGCCAGCCGAGTCCAGGAAAGCTCCTACGAGCAGTACTTC
.	TRBJ1-2	TRBV29-1	few	CSVVGRGSGGYTF	TGCAGCGTTGTCGGTCGGGGATCTGGTGGCTACACCTTC
.	TRBJ1-2	TRBV6-2/TRBV6-3	few	CASSYDTAYLYGYTF	TGTGCCAGCAGTTACGATACAGCATACCTCTATGGCTACACCTTC
.	TRBJ1-2	TRBV28	.	CASQTPGENYGYTF	TGTGCCAGCCAAACCCCAGGGGAGAACTATGGCTACACCTTC
.	TRBJ2-1	TRBV7-3	.	CASSLHDRLVLHEQFF	TGTGCCAGCAGCCTCCACGACCGGCTTGTTTTGCATGAGCAGTTCTTC
.	TRBJ1-5	TRBV12-3/TRBV12-4	.	CASNSGENQPQHF	TGTGCCAGTAACTCAGGGGAAAACCAGCCCCAGCATTTT
.	TRBJ1-2	TRBV5-1	.	CASSFGYNYGYTF	TGCGCCAGCAGCTTTGGGTATAACTATGGCTACACCTTC